The 9 T cell receptor beta chains reported below all come from one sample, sequenced in a study of beta chain features in type 1 diabetes. Of the isolated RNA, all was reverse transcribed, and so the sequenced material was expressed TCRB transcripts. Here immunoSEQ multiplex PCR was the method, and the copy in TCRdb shows in-frame clones only, minus some. The repertoire holds around 240,000 clones, about 10% seen once, with 0.034% in the top ten. Material for sequencing was naive CD4+ T cells from blood. The receptors shown here come from a woman aged 18-30 years in good health.

The V call is TRBV6-6, the J call TRBJ1-2; 8 positions match TRBD1. This CDR3 spans 16 amino acids. The junction had 11 bases not matched to a gene; V was cut back by 6 bases and J by 2 bases. Germline V lookup: CDR1 MNHNY, CDR2 SVGAGI (reference sequence). The DNA for the CDR3 is TGTGCCAGCAGCACAAGGTGGCAGGGGGCGAACTATGGCTACACCTTC. Protein product: CASSTRWQGANYGYTF.

The table lists this clone with a few counts. The chain carries TRBV6-5 and TRBJ2-7; 7 positions match TRBD1. The germline V gene has CDR1 MNHEY and CDR2 SVGAGI. Unmatched junction bases numbered 6, after V lost 5 bases and J lost 2 bases. The CDR3 sequence is 14 residues long. CDR3 residues: CASSAGTATYEQYF. The CDR3 bases are TGTGCCAGCAGTGCCGGGACAGCTACCTACGAGCAGTACTTC.

This clone was counted only a few times. V usage is TRBV18 and J usage is TRBJ2-7; D perhaps matches TRBD2 (6 bases). Germline CDR1 is KGHSH and CDR2 is LQKENI. V lost 5 bases and J lost 7, with 18 bases in between. The CDR3 extends over 14 amino acids. CDR3 sequence: CASSTERVGGEQYF. CDR3 sequence (DNA): TGTGCCAGCTCAACAGAAAGAGTAGGAGGGGAGCAGTACTTC.

This rearrangement joins TRBV25-1 to TRBJ2-3, with a possible D match to TRBD2 (6 bases). Germline-derived CDR1 and CDR2 are MGHDK and SYGVNS. This CDR3 is built from 14 residues. Trimming shortened V by 3 bases and J by 6 bases, and 13 bases separated the two germline ends. The CDR3 region has the DNA TGTGCCAGCAGTGAGTGGGGGGTGCGCGATACGCAGTATTTT. Protein sequence: CASSEWGVRDTQYF.

This clone was counted between two and nine times. The chain is built from TRBV18 and TRBJ1-2; possible D gene TRBD1, 6 bases. The CDR3 spans 16 residues. Per the germline V gene, CDR1 is KGHSH and CDR2 is LQKENI. The ends were cut back, 1 base at V and 4 bases at J, with 16 bases in the middle. The CDR3 region is CASSPRPGEWGYGYTF. The DNA for the CDR3 is TGTGCCAGCTCACCACGCCCAGGGGAATGGGGCTATGGCTACACCTTC.

This clone was counted only a few times. V usage is TRBV4-1 and J usage is TRBJ2-7, with 8 bases aligning to TRBD1. In germline, CDR1 is MGHRA, CDR2 YSYEKL. Trimming took 2 bases from V and 5 from J; bases not matched to a gene: 5. This CDR3 has 14 amino acids. CDR3 protein: CASSQMDRDHEQYF. For the CDR3, the DNA is TGCGCCAGCAGCCAAATGGACAGGGACCACGAGCAGTACTTC.

The rearrangement uses TRBV5-1 and TRBJ1-3; a possible D gene is TRBD1 (6 bases). The CDR3 is made up of 16 amino acids. V was clipped by 3 bases and J by 9 bases, with 22 bases between them. Per germline, CDR1 SGHRS and CDR2 YFSETQ. CDR3 in DNA: TGCGCCAGCAGCTCCTTGGACAGTTCGTCGGGGGGCACCATATATTTT. This encodes CASSSLDSSSGGTIYF.

The V and J genes are TRBV7-2 and TRBJ2-3, with TRBD2 identical over 7 bases. Germline values: CDR1 SGHTA, CDR2 FQGNSA. With V trimmed by 9 bases and J by 2 bases, 8 bases remained unmatched. CDR3 size: 14 residues. The chain's CDR3 is CASSVAGTTDTQYF. In nucleotides, the CDR3 is TGTGCCAGTTCGGTAGCGGGCACCACAGATACGCAGTATTTT. The full variable domain, its missing parts supplied by reference TRBV7-2 and TRBJ2-3, is GAGVSQSPSNKVTEKGKDVELRCDPISGHTALYWYRQSLGQGLEFLIYFQGNSAPDKSGLPSDRFSAERTGGSVSTLTIQRTQQEDSAVYLCASSVAGTTDTQYFGPGTRLTVL.

This clone was picked up one time. The genes are TRBV11-3 and TRBJ2-3, with TRBD1 matching over 8 bases. CDR1 is SGHNT, CDR2 YENEEA, per germline. CDR3 length: 14 residues. Trimming removed 5 bases from V and 3 bases from J; junction bases left unmatched: 4. The chain's CDR3 is CASSPTGGTDTQYF. For the CDR3, the DNA is TGTGCCAGCAGCCCAACAGGGGGGACAGATACGCAGTATTTT.